This entry lists 11 T cell receptor beta chains sequenced from one sample in a study of T cell responses to AZD1222 COVID-19 vaccine. The protocol was immunoSEQ multiplex PCR, while the TCRdb copy is restricted to in-frame clones and leaves out a portion. The table includes 95,000 to 150,000 clones, 92% detected once. The source material was peripheral blood, sampled on day 0 of AZD1222 vaccination. These receptors were obtained from an adult in good health.

This clone has a single count. The chain joins TRBV28 to TRBJ2-6, with D uncertain. The germline V and J ends were trimmed by 2 bases and 4 bases, with 9 bases remaining between them. This CDR3 has 15 residues. Germline CDR1 reads MDHEN; CDR2 reads SYDVKM. The CDR3 DNA sequence: TGTGCCAGCAGTTTACGGGCGGCGGGGGCCAACGTCCTGACTTTC. Its protein product is CASSLRAAGANVLTF.

The J gene is TRBJ2-1, the V gene TRBV7-8, with 9 bases aligning to TRBD2. CDR1 SGHVS and CDR2 FQNEAQ come from the germline V gene. V lost 1 base and J lost 4; bases outside the gene matches: 5. This CDR3 is built from 16 residues. CDR3 in DNA: TGTGCCAGCAGCTTAGGCGGACTAGCGAAGTACAATGAGCAGTTCTTC. It yields the protein CASSLGGLAKYNEQFF.

The chain couples TRBV4-2 to TRBJ2-2; D might be TRBD1 or TRBD2, each matching 5 bases. The germline gives CDR1 LGHNA, CDR2 YNFKEQ. The V gene lost 3 bases and the J gene lost 3 bases, with 23 bases spanning the gap. The CDR3 has 19 residues. The CDR3, as DNA: TGTGCCAGCAGCCAGTCATTAGGGACCAGGACGTGGGACACCGGGGAGCTGTTTTTT. It is translated as CASSQSLGTRTWDTGELFF.

This rearrangement joins TRBV5-1 to TRBJ2-1, with D tentatively TRBD1 (6 bases). The CDR3 has 14 amino acids. The germline V gene encodes CDR1 SGHRS and CDR2 YFSETQ. The V end was cut by 9 bases, the J end by 5 bases, with 18 bases between. The CDR3 region is CATALQGKDNEQFF. The CDR3 coding sequence is TGCGCCACCGCCCTTCAGGGGAAGGACAATGAGCAGTTCTTC.

The CDR3 region has the DNA TGCGCCAGCAGTCAATCGTATCCCATCTGTCAGGGGGCAGTGGGCACTGAAGCTTTCTTT. Residues: CASSQSYPICQGAVGTEAFF. This sequence joins TRBV23-1 and TRBJ1-1, with TRBD1 matching 8 bases. TRBV23-1 carries the ORF label, with uncertain function. The V gene end was trimmed by 0 bases and the J gene end by 4 bases; junction bases not matched to a gene: 19. This CDR3 comprises 20 residues.

V and J are TRBV5-5 and TRBJ2-7; a weak D match, TRBD2 (5 bases). The ends were cut back, 4 bases at V and 1 base at J, with 18 bases in the middle. The CDR3 spans 16 residues. Germline lookup yields CDR1 SGHKS and CDR2 YYEKEE (reference sequence). The DNA of the CDR3 is TGTGCCAGCAGCCCCCTTTCCCCCACGGGATCCTACGAGCAGTACTTC. Translation gives CASSPLSPTGSYEQYF.

This chain connects TRBV7-8 to TRBJ1-1; D is unclear. The CDR3 consists of 15 residues. Trimming took 4 bases from V and 0 from J, leaving 12 bases between them. Per the germline V gene, CDR1 is SGHVS and CDR2 is FQNEAQ. CDR3: CASSSRAQLNTEAFF. CDR3 DNA sequence: TGTGCCAGCAGCTCAAGGGCCCAGCTGAACACTGAAGCTTTCTTT. Together with reference TRBV7-8 and TRBJ1-1, the CDR3 gives the full variable domain: GAGVSQSPRYKVAKRGQDVALRCDPISGHVSLFWYQQALGQGPEFLTYFQNEAQLDKSGLPSDRFFAERPEGSVSTLKIQRTQQEDSAVYLCASSSRAQLNTEAFFGQGTRLTVV.

The chain joins TRBV6-5 to TRBJ2-2; perhaps TRBD2 as D (5 bases). Germline V gene data show CDR1 as MNHEY and CDR2 as SVGAGI. This CDR3 is 16 amino acids long. V was pared by 2 bases and J by 5 bases, with 15 bases between. CDR3 bases: TGTGCCAGCAGTTACCGTGGACTCCTGCGGACCGGGGAGCTGTTTTTT. This encodes CASSYRGLLRTGELFF.

This chain uses TRBV27 with TRBJ2-7, with D unclear. The V end was cut by 4 bases, the J end by 6 bases, with 19 bases between. Germline loops: CDR1 MNHEY, CDR2 SMNVEV (reference sequence). The CDR3 loop spans 15 amino acids. The CDR3: CASSSSYQTSSEQYF. In DNA form, the CDR3 reads TGTGCCAGCAGTTCCTCATACCAAACAAGCTCCGAGCAGTACTTC.

This clone was seen a few times. CDR3 residues: CASSAGLLERAFF. DNA of the CDR3: TGTGCCAGCAGCGCGGGTCTATTAGAGCGAGCTTTCTTT. The V gene is TRBV9, the J gene TRBJ1-1, with no clear D. CDR1 and CDR2 (germline): SGDLS, YYNGEE. The CDR3 consists of 13 residues. Trimming left V 3 bases short and J 10 bases short, with 16 bases between. Combining the CDR3 with reference TRBV9 and TRBJ1-1 gives the whole variable domain DSGVTQTPKHLITATGQRVTLRCSPRSGDLSVYWYQQSLDQGLQFLIQYYNGEERAKGNILERFSAQQFPDLHSELNLSSLELGDSALYFCASSAGLLERAFFGQGTRLTVV.

The rearrangement uses TRBV5-1 and TRBJ1-2; 11 bases fit TRBD1. Trimming took 0 bases from V and 6 from J; bases not matched to a gene: 7. CDR3 size: 16 residues. In germline, CDR1 is SGHRS, CDR2 YFSETQ. The CDR3 loop is CASSLVGTGGFDGYTF. The CDR3 DNA is TGCGCCAGCAGCTTGGTGGGGACAGGGGGTTTTGATGGCTACACCTTC.